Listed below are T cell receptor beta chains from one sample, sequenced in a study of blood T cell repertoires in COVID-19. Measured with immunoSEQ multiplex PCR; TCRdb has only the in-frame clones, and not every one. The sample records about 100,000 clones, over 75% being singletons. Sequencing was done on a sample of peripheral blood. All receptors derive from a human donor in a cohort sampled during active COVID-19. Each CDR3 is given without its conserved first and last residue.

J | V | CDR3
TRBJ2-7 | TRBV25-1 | ASSEGARSEQY
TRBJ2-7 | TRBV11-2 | ASSFQTGQGAYEQY
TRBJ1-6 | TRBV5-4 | ASSALGLLGSPLH
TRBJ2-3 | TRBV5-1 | ASRPGQRGDTQY
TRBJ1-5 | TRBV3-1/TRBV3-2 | ASSQGTGKEPQH
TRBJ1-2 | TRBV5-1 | ASSRLSGGNGYT
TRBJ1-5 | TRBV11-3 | ASSLDRTDVSNQPQH
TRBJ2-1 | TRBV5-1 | ASSPGTSGDNEQF
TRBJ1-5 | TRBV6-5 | ASSSLRDSSNQPQH
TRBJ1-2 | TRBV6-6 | ASSYSLGGGYT
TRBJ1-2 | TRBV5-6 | ASRGGAGANYGYT
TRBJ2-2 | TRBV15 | ATSRAGGANTGELF
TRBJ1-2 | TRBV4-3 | ASSQALGQNYGYT
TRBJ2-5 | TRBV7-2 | ASSLEAGGQETQY
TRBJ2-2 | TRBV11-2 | ASSLTSGRNTGELF
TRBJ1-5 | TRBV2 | ASSVGGNQPQH
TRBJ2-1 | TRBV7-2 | ASSLGPGGNNEQF
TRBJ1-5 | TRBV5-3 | ARPLTGMVGPERSRGYGNQPQH
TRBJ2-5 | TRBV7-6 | ASSLGGARVSTETQY
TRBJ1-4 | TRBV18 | ASSPPGQGSEKLF
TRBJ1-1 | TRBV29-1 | SVDRENTEAF
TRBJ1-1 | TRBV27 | ASTSQGRRAHTEAF
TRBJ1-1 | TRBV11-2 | ASSLGHQGARAF
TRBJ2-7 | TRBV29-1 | SVGDYAYEQY
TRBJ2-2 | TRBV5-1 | ASSLDQVPGELF
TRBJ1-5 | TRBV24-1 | ATSDRIGPQH
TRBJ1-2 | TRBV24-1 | ARHFRDRSGNT
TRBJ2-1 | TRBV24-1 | ATSPGTSGYNEQF
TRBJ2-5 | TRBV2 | ASYSLGAGETQY
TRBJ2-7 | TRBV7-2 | ASSQTAQGAHEQY
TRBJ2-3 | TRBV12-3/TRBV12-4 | ASSTRLADTQY
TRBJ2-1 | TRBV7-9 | ASSSDRGNLFSEQF
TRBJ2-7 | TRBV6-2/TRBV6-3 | ASSYGTRTYEQY
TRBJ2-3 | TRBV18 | ASSPSRGRGTDTQY
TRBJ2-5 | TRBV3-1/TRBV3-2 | ASSIRRGVFAETQY
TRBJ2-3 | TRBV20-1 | SARDSDTQY
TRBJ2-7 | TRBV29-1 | SFRQGAGYEQY
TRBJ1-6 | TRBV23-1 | ASSQSVGRNSPLH
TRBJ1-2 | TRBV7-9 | ASSPRTGNYGYT
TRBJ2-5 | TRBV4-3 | ASSQEGTGAGETQY
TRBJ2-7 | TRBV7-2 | ASSVFGEGRGEQY
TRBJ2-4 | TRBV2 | ASSEAPSGGAGAKNIQY
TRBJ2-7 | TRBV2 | ASSSQGARNEQY
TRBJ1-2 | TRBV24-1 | ATSSSKTGSRNWYGYT
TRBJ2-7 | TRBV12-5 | ASASPTGGSFEQY
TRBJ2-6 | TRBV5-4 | ASSPQDTLGVLT
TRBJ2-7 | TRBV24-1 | ATSRPSGSSDEQY
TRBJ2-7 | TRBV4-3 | ASSQGATYEQY
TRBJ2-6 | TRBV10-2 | ASSESWAGSPGANVLT
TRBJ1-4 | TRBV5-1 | ASSFLPGQNEKLF
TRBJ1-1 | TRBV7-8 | ATTGKLNTEAF
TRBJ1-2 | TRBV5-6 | ASSQGQPLWVGNGYT
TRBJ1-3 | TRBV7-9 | ASSPDRVMGNTIY
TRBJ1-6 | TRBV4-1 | ASSPGQGNSPLH
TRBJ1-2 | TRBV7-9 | ASSPQRGFLGGYT
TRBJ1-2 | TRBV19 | ASSDRGRLGYT
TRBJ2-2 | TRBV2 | ASRGQGAWLF